Below are 32 T cell receptor beta chains sequenced from a single sample in a study of cytomegalovirus exposure and HLA in healthy donors. Amplification used 60 Vbeta primers and 13 Jbeta primers. Sequenced by immunoSEQ multiplex PCR; TCRdb stores in-frame clones only, minus some. Counted here are fewer than 200,000 clones, around 82% occurring once; the ten biggest clones make up about 1.6%. The sequenced sample was PBMCs. These TCRs come from a male donor in good health and CMV-seronegative.

For the CDR3, the DNA is TGTGCCAGCAGCCTCACCACGGGACTGCCAACCTCCACAGATACGCAGTATTTT. It translates to CASSLTTGLPTSTDTQYF. The chain combines TRBV9 with TRBJ2-3; a possible D gene is TRBD2 (6 bases). V dropped 4 bases and J dropped 2 bases, with 23 bases sitting between them. This CDR3 has 18 amino acids. Germline V gene lookup returns CDR1 SGDLS and CDR2 YYNGEE.

This clone was counted only a few times. The gene calls are TRBV11-1 and TRBJ1-4; D remains unclear. V was cut by 6 bases and J by 5 bases, with 16 bases left in between. The CDR3 runs 15 residues. CDR1 is SGHAT and CDR2 is FQDESV in the germline V gene (reference sequence). The chain's CDR3 is CASSPAGTSNEKLFF. CDR3 sequence (DNA): TGTGCCAGCAGTCCCGCAGGAACCTCCAATGAAAAACTGTTTTTT.

The V and J genes are TRBV18 and TRBJ1-3; D is undetermined. CDR3 length: 13 residues. V lost 8 bases and J lost 2, with 10 bases in between. Per the germline V gene, CDR1 is KGHSH and CDR2 is LQKENI. For the CDR3, the DNA is TGTGCCAGCACCACTACGACTGGAAACACCATATATTTT. It specifies CASTTTTGNTIYF.

The chain links TRBV5-8 to TRBJ2-5, with D tentatively TRBD1 (6 bases). Trimming took off 0 bases at V and 0 bases at J, with 15 bases between the two ends. Germline V gene lookup returns CDR1 SGHTS and CDR2 YDEGEE. The CDR3 runs to 17 residues. In nucleotides, the CDR3 is TGTGCCAGCAGCTTGGCCTCCGTATGGGGGCACCAAGAGACCCAGTACTTC. Encoded protein: CASSLASVWGHQETQYF.

The rearrangement links TRBV6-5 to TRBJ1-1, with D maybe TRBD1 (5 bases). Trimming took off 0 bases at V and 6 bases at J, with 14 bases between the two ends. CDR1 is MNHEY and CDR2 is SVGAGI in the germline V gene. CDR3 size: 15 residues. The CDR3 bases are TGTGCCAGCAGTTACTCGGGCAGGGTACGCGCTGAAGCTTTCTTT. Protein: CASSYSGRVRAEAFF.

CDR3 sequence: CASSTRQGREENYGYTF. DNA for the CDR3: TGTGCCAGCTCAACCCGACAGGGGAGGGAAGAGAACTATGGCTACACCTTC. The chain recombines TRBV18 with TRBJ1-2, with TRBD1 matching over 8 bases. CDR3 length equals 17 residues. Germline loops: CDR1 KGHSH, CDR2 LQKENI. Unmatched junction bases numbered 13, after V lost 5 bases and J lost 2 bases. The full variable domain, its missing parts supplied by reference TRBV18 and TRBJ1-2, is NAGVMQNPRHLVRRRGQEARLRCSPMKGHSHVYWYRQLPEEGLKFMVYLQKENIIDESGMPKERFSAEFPKEGPSILRIQQVVRGDSAAYFCASSTRQGREENYGYTFGSGTRLTVV.

The chain employs TRBV6-5 and TRBJ2-7, with TRBD2 matching over 7 bases. Germline V gene lookup returns CDR1 MNHEY and CDR2 SVGAGI. This CDR3 has 16 residues. J was trimmed by 0 bases and V by 0 bases; bases with no gene match: 5. The CDR3 loop is CASSYSSIAGSYEQYF. The CDR3 bases are TGTGCCAGCAGTTACTCGAGTATAGCGGGCTCCTACGAGCAGTACTTC.

This chain uses TRBV5-1 with TRBJ1-2, with 9 bases that match TRBD1. Germline assignment: CDR1 SGHRS and CDR2 YFSETQ. The CDR3 consists of 17 residues. V dropped 5 bases and J dropped 7; count of bases not matched to a gene: 18. The CDR3 spells CASRRDREIITIGGYTF. CDR3 nucleotide sequence: TGCGCCAGCAGGCGGGACAGGGAGATAATAACTATTGGTGGCTACACCTTC.

The chain joins TRBV6-5 to TRBJ1-5; 8 bases fit TRBD1. CDR1 is MNHEY and CDR2 is SVGAGI in the germline V gene. V lost 6 bases to trimming and J lost 4 bases; unmatched junction nucleotides: 8. This CDR3 is 15 amino acids long. In DNA form, the CDR3 reads TGTGCCAGCAGAACTCGACAGGGGCGGAATCAGCCCCAGCATTTT. Protein: CASRTRQGRNQPQHF.

This clone was picked up one time. The chain employs TRBV10-3 and TRBJ1-1; possibly TRBD1 for D (6 bases). V was cut by 10 bases and J by 0 bases, with 15 bases left in between. The CDR3 spans 14 residues. Germline assignment: CDR1 ENHRY and CDR2 SYGVKD. The CDR3 region has the DNA TGTGCCACGCTAACAGGGCCCATGAACACTGAAGCTTTCTTT. This codes for CATLTGPMNTEAFF.

This sequence joins TRBV9 and TRBJ1-1, with D possibly being TRBD1 (5 bases). The CDR3 has 17 amino acids. Germline V gene data show CDR1 as SGDLS and CDR2 as YYNGEE. Trimming cost V 0 bases and J 2 bases, with 17 bases left between them. The CDR3, as DNA: TGTGCCAGCAGCGTAGAGACTAGTTTCAGGGACAACACTGAAGCTTTCTTT. Translation gives CASSVETSFRDNTEAFF.

This chain uses TRBV27 with TRBJ1-5; D unclear. The V gene lost 3 bases and the J gene lost 0 bases, with 12 bases spanning the gap. The germline V gene has CDR1 MNHEY and CDR2 SMNVEV (reference sequence). The CDR3 extends over 16 amino acids. DNA for the CDR3: TGTGCCAGCAGTTTTTTGCCAGCGTCTAGCAATCAGCCCCAGCATTTT. Its protein is CASSFLPASSNQPQHF.

For this clone: Within the sample, other DNA sequences also encode this same CDR3. This chain joins TRBV7-2 and TRBJ1-1; D uncertain. V gave up 1 base and J gave up 1 base, with 4 bases separating them. This CDR3 has 13 amino acids. Per germline, CDR1 SGHTA and CDR2 FQGNSA. CDR3 sequence (DNA): TGTGCCAGCAGCTTAGGACAGAACACTGAAGCTTTCTTT. Translation gives CASSLGQNTEAFF.

The rearrangement joins TRBV6-1 to TRBJ1-5, with D tentatively TRBD1 (6 bases). This CDR3 comprises 15 residues. With 6 bases removed from V and 4 bases from J, the gap between germline ends came to 16 bases. Germline V gene lookup returns CDR1 MNHNS and CDR2 SASEGT. CDR3 DNA: TGTGCCAGCAGCCCCTTGAGTCAGGGGAATCAGCCCCAGCATTTT. It codes for CASSPLSQGNQPQHF.

This clone occurred a few times. The rearrangement uses TRBV27 and TRBJ1-1; D not certain. The germline gives CDR1 MNHEY, CDR2 SMNVEV (reference sequence). The CDR3 sequence is 15 residues long. Trimming left V 10 bases short and J 1 base short, with 19 bases between. As DNA, the CDR3 is TGTGCCACCGCCCCCGTCCGAGGCCCGAACACTGAAGCTTTCTTT. Translated: CATAPVRGPNTEAFF.

Only one count was recorded for this clone. The genes are TRBV6-5 and TRBJ2-7, with 9 bases that match TRBD1. In germline, CDR1 is MNHEY, CDR2 SVGAGI. V lost 6 bases and J lost 6; bases outside the gene matches: 9. This CDR3 has 14 residues. This CDR3 is CASRTGTGSSEQYF. As DNA, the CDR3 is TGTGCCAGCAGAACCGGGACAGGGAGTAGCGAGCAGTACTTC.

The chain joins TRBV23-1 to TRBJ1-6; D is uncertain. TRBV23-1 belongs to the ORF category, with a function that is uncertain. The CDR3 contains 15 residues. Trimming pared 1 base from V and 10 bases from J, leaving 14 bases between. CDR3 coding DNA: TGCGCCAGCAGTCAATGTTCCGGGGTCAGCTCACCCCTCCACTTT. Translating it yields CASSQCSGVSSPLHF.

This rearrangement joins TRBV5-1 to TRBJ1-2; D is possibly TRBD1 (6 bases). The length of the CDR3 is 13 residues. From germline, CDR1 is SGHRS and CDR2 YFSETQ. The V end was cut by 2 bases, the J end by 6 bases, with 11 bases between. As DNA, the CDR3 is TGCGCCAGCAGCTTTACAGGGAGGGATGGCTACACCTTC. Its translation is CASSFTGRDGYTF.

The chain joins TRBV2 to TRBJ1-1, with 9 positions matching TRBD1. The CDR3 totals 14 residues. Germline-derived CDR1 and CDR2 are SNHLY and FYNNEI. V trimming: 6 bases; J trimming: 5 bases; junction bases outside the gene matches: 7. The CDR3 region is CASRHGQGITEAFF. The CDR3 coding sequence is TGTGCCAGCAGACATGGACAGGGGATTACTGAAGCTTTCTTT.

The chain recombines TRBV19 with TRBJ2-3, with 9 bases matching TRBD2. This CDR3 is built from 13 residues. The V gene's germline CDR1 is LNHDA and CDR2 SQIVND (reference sequence). Germline trimming cut 1 base from V and 12 bases from J; bases unmatched to any gene: 5. The CDR3 coding sequence is TGTGCCAGTAGTATAGTTAGGACTAGCGCACAGTATTTT. It codes for CASSIVRTSAQYF.

The rearrangement links TRBV7-8 to TRBJ2-7; D gene uncertain. The germline V gene encodes CDR1 SGHVS and CDR2 FQNEAQ. There are 14 residues in the CDR3. Trimming pared 10 bases from V and 0 bases from J, leaving 16 bases between. The DNA of the CDR3 is TGTGCCACCAATCAACTACTTACCTCCTACGAGCAGTACTTC. It translates to CATNQLLTSYEQYF.

V gene TRBV11-2 combines with J gene TRBJ1-2, with TRBD1 as a possible D gene (6 bases). The CDR3 covers 18 residues. Per germline, CDR1 SGHAT and CDR2 FQNNGV. V lost 3 bases, J lost 5 bases, and 25 bases lay in between. The CDR3 DNA reads as TGTGCCAGCAGCTTTATTCGGGCCGACAGGACTCGCTCTTATGGCTACACCTTC. Amino acid sequence: CASSFIRADRTRSYGYTF.

This clone appeared a few times. This chain connects TRBV11-3 to TRBJ2-1; tentative D call: TRBD1 (5 bases). The ends were cut back, 5 bases at V and 0 bases at J, with 8 bases in the middle. The CDR3 loop spans 14 amino acids. Germline assignment: CDR1 SGHNT and CDR2 YENEEA. CDR3 sequence reads: CASSDRSSYNEQFF. CDR3 in DNA: TGTGCCAGCAGCGACAGAAGCTCCTACAATGAGCAGTTCTTC.

The chain links TRBV6-5 to TRBJ2-5; 7 bases agree with TRBD2. The J call may be wrong; the DNA end is better matched by TRBJ2-7. Germline CDR1 is MNHEY and CDR2 is SVGAGI. The CDR3 contains 15 residues. The CDR3 nucleotides read TGTGCCAGCAGTTCTCGGGGGGTGGGGACCTACGAGCAGTACTTC. Translation: CASSSRGVGTYEQYF.

This chain joins TRBV6-6 and TRBJ1-5, with TRBD1 as a possible D gene (5 bases). The CDR3 extends over 15 amino acids. Germline V CDR1 and CDR2: MNHNY, SVGAGI (reference sequence). V was cut by 0 bases and J by 5 bases, with 11 bases left in between. DNA for the CDR3: TGTGCCAGCAGTTACTCGACGGGGGGGGATCAGCCCCAGCATTTT. It translates to CASSYSTGGDQPQHF.

This chain joins TRBV9 and TRBJ2-2; 7 bases map to TRBD1. This CDR3 is 16 amino acids long. V lost 8 bases, J lost 1 base, and 11 bases stayed unmatched. Germline V gene lookup returns CDR1 SGDLS and CDR2 YYNGEE. For the CDR3, the DNA is TGTGCCAGTGGGACAGAGATTGCGATGAACACCGGGGAGCTGTTTTTT. As protein: CASGTEIAMNTGELFF. The whole variable domain, filled in from reference TRBV9 and TRBJ2-2, reads DSGVTQTPKHLITATGQRVTLRCSPRSGDLSVYWYQQSLDQGLQFLIQYYNGEERAKGNILERFSAQQFPDLHSELNLSSLELGDSALYFCASGTEIAMNTGELFFGEGSRLTVL.

This clone was counted a few times. This chain links TRBV7-6 with TRBJ2-3, with D uncertain. The V end lost 4 bases, the J end lost 1 base, and 12 bases lay between the germline ends. Per germline, CDR1 SGHVS and CDR2 FNYEAQ. This CDR3 has 15 residues. CDR3 nucleotides: TGTGCCAGCAGCTCCCAGGTTTCGGGCACAGATACGCAGTATTTT. It specifies CASSSQVSGTDTQYF. Supplemented by reference TRBV7-6 and TRBJ2-3, the full variable domain reads GAGVSQSPRYKVTKRGQDVALRCDPISGHVSLYWYRQALGQGPEFLTYFNYEAQQDKSGLPNDRFSAERPEGSISTLTIQRTEQRDSAMYRCASSSQVSGTDTQYFGPGTRLTVL.

The V call is TRBV27, the J call TRBJ2-7; a weak D match, TRBD1 (6 bases). V lost 7 bases to trimming and J lost 2 bases, with 15 bases between them. The germline CDR1 and CDR2 sequences are MNHEY and SMNVEV (reference sequence). The CDR3 consists of 14 residues. This CDR3 reads CASKASTGTYEQYF. The CDR3 coding sequence is TGTGCCAGCAAGGCCTCCACAGGGACCTACGAGCAGTACTTC.

V is TRBV6-6 and J is TRBJ2-2; D possibly corresponds to TRBD2 (6 bases). CDR3 length: 14 amino acids. Trimming removed 5 bases from V and 4 bases from J, with 11 bases in between. Germline assignment: CDR1 MNHNY and CDR2 SVGAGI (reference sequence). The CDR3 loop reads CASSPRETTGELFF. In nucleotides, the CDR3 is TGTGCCAGCAGTCCTCGGGAGACCACCGGGGAGCTGTTTTTT.

This chain uses TRBV6-6 with TRBJ1-1; D is undetermined. This CDR3 has 13 amino acids. Germline V gene data show CDR1 as MNHNY and CDR2 as SVGAGI (reference sequence). The ends were cut back, 2 bases at V and 2 bases at J, with 6 bases in the middle. CDR3 DNA: TGTGCCAGCAGTTACACTCGAAACACTGAAGCTTTCTTT. It codes for CASSYTRNTEAFF.

The V gene is TRBV19, the J gene TRBJ2-5, with D tentatively TRBD2 (5 bases). Germline CDR1 LNHDA, CDR2 SQIVND (reference sequence). CDR3 length: 12 residues. Trimming stripped 6 bases from V and 5 bases from J, with 10 bases between. This CDR3 reads CASSGVGETQYF. The CDR3 region has the DNA TGTGCCAGTAGCGGGGTAGGGGAGACCCAGTACTTC.

Here the CDR3 reads CASSWGDLAGLPSSYEQYF. The CDR3 DNA sequence: TGCGCCAGCAGCTGGGGGGATCTAGCGGGGCTGCCCAGCTCCTACGAGCAGTACTTC. This chain uses TRBV5-1 with TRBJ2-7; the match to TRBD2 covers 9 bases. CDR1 and CDR2 (germline): SGHRS, YFSETQ. V lost 3 bases, J lost 0 bases, and 16 bases stayed unmatched. The CDR3 has 19 residues.